This T cell receptor beta chain was profiled in a study of cytomegalovirus exposure and HLA in healthy donors. The PCR ran on 60 Vbeta and 13 Jbeta primers. TCRdb's copy holds only in-frame clones and misses some; the assay was immunoSEQ multiplex PCR. The repertoire holds over 150,000 clones, with 60% to 80% as singletons. V was clipped by 0 bases and J by 1 base, with 9 bases between them. There are 15 residues in the CDR3. Looked up from germline, CDR1 is ENHRY and CDR2 is SYGVKD. The rearrangement uses TRBV10-3 and TRBJ1-1, with D unresolved. This sequence originates from a young man in good health and CMV-seropositive. What was sequenced was PBMCs. The CDR3 DNA sequence: TGTGCCATCAGTGAGTCTTGGGAGGGGAACACTGAAGCTTTCTTT. Translating gives CAISESWEGNTEAFF.